This TCR beta chain was captured by sequencing in a study of cytomegalovirus exposure and HLA in healthy donors (dated by TCRdb to the late 2010s). About the study as a whole: An earlier analysis of roughly 500 of the donors reported approximately 260 Gb of sequence data and roughly 120 million unique TCR beta sequences obtained from roughly 170 million T cells. An early release covering just under 650 HLA-typed donors comprised about 310 gigabases of sequencing data and roughly 86 million unique TCR sequences. The genetic ancestry cluster associated with self-reported Caucasian donors included 81% of the roughly 400 genotyped donors. The study aimed to test whether cataloging public T cell receptors could reveal signatures of past pathogen exposure. The study profiled the T cell repertoires of hundreds of subjects by immunosequencing and related them to cytomegalovirus serostatus. Besides the first cohort of some 670 subjects, a separate validation cohort made up of roughly 120 different subjects was used. High-throughput TCR immunosequencing, statistical association of individual TCRs with disease status, and machine learning were combined to predict cytomegalovirus infection status. In a later analysis, previously published TCR beta repertoires from roughly 710 donors were re-analyzed and high-resolution HLA genotyping was added so that TCR occurrence patterns could be studied. Rather than using new phenotypic data, the later analysis identified candidate immune exposures from TCR beta sequences and from how often those sequences occurred across donors. To decide whether each TCR beta V gene segment behaved as functional or pseudogenic, an earlier analysis of 587 of the donors relied on high-throughput TCR beta sequencing. Donor age, sex, ethnicity and CMV serostatus were compiled together with the repertoire data. A later genetic analysis used genome-wide SNP genotypes for about 60% of the 666 donors, treating that subset as a discovery cohort. All discovery cohort repertoires had been generated on a single sequencing platform. Both class I and class II loci were covered by HLA typing, at four-digit resolution. Typing coverage varied by locus: 629-630 donors for A, B, C, DRB1 and DQB1; roughly 560 for DQA1; over 600 for DPA1; some 470 for DPB1. Roughly five DR-DQ haplotypes were handled as single units for association and clustering, since linkage in the cohort was strong. Across some 400 genotyped donors of the cohort, an average of 235,054 unique TCR beta nucleotide sequences per donor were sequenced, and approximately 17% of those sequences were non-productive. Findings and caveats that apply to the study as a whole: Because HLA typing was unavailable for some donors at each locus, only the typed subset was used in association tests. The earlier analysis of some 540 of the donors excluded 15 to 20 rarely observed V segments, including chromosome 9 orphons, because counts were too low. In both the original and validation cohorts, the classifier was reported to diagnose cytomegalovirus status with high specificity and sensitivity. In a later analysis, several top co-occurrence clusters were reported to appear linked to parvovirus B19, influenza, CMV and Epstein-Barr virus. A cluster of highly shared sequence variants was judged likely to represent a technical artifact of the sequencing pipeline. According to a later analysis, TCR association rates differed among HLA loci, with DRB1 alleles showing the most associated TCRs and HLA-C alleles showing the fewest. Strong co-occurrence of HLA alleles, especially DR and DQ, made assigning TCR associations to individual alleles difficult. In a later analysis, most CMV-associated TCR beta chains were found to appear HLA-restricted, with HLA associations seemingly driven largely by CMV exposure. In an earlier analysis of over 550 of the donors, most TCR beta V segments were observed in productive rearrangements about 87% or about 30% of the time, broadly matching IMGT annotations. The authors suggested that the approach could potentially be generalized to other disease states and immunological phenotypes. In a later genetic analysis, a missense DCLRE1C variant was associated with V-gene and J-gene trimming of TCR beta chains, and the association was replicated in an independent cohort. In the study, 150 to 200 TCR beta chains were listed as associated with cytomegalovirus. The 87-base-pair reads could not distinguish some IMGT-functional V segments, including TRBV6-2 and TRBV6-3, so those segments were excluded. Correlated functional status among segregating V segments might reflect linkage disequilibrium, but an unknown experimental factor could not be ruled out. Across donors, most TCR sequences were observed very rarely, whereas some public TCRs were present in many individuals. In a later analysis, HLA-associated TCR beta chains showed more clonal expansion and lower generation probabilities than non-associated chains that were equally common. Immune exposure information for the cohort was limited to CMV serostatus. The cohort was sequenced for TCR beta chains only, and without alpha or paired-chain data the features that could be detected were limited. A further reported finding was that TCR beta sequences accurately predicted the HLA-A and HLA-B alleles for most subjects in the first cohort. A later genetic analysis reported fewer N-insertions in productive TCRs among donors in an Asian-associated ancestry cluster than the approximately 670-donor mean. Presence/absence analyses assumed roughly uniform sequencing depth across donors, an assumption that may not hold. At a false discovery rate of 0.05, a later analysis linked some 17,000 TCR beta sequences to specific HLA alleles. Three of the identified cytomegalovirus-associated TCR beta chains were confirmed in vitro to be specific for cytomegalovirus antigens.

Regarding this clone: The antigen it recognizes is unknown. Base qualities are not recorded, but no much larger clone differs from it by a single base.

The library was prepared using the immunoSEQ multiplex PCR assay. For the multiplex PCR, a mixture combining 60 forward primers for TCR Vbeta segments and 13 reverse primers for TCR Jbeta segments was used. The CDR3 region of rearranged TCR beta genes was amplified from genomic DNA by a multiplex PCR assay. The Illumina HiSeq System was used to sequence the amplified TCR beta libraries as 87-base-pair reads. The authors processed their data as follows. A later analysis tallied some 79 million unique TCR beta chains across the 700 or so repertoires, and about 10 million of those chains were shared by two or more donors. Raw reads were error-corrected and collapsed into unique sequences by a nearest-neighbor algorithm in which closely related sequences were merged to remove PCR and sequencing errors. CDR3 sequences were aligned to IMGT reference sequences to assign V, D and J gene segments. For a sequence to be retained, a match of at least six nucleotides to both a V gene segment and a J gene segment was required. A rearrangement was called productive if the CDR3 had no stop codons and remained in frame with V and J, and every other rearrangement was called non-productive. CDR3 was defined by IMGT convention, running from the second conserved V-encoded cysteine to the conserved J-encoded phenylalanine. The earlier analysis of approximately 590 of the donors excluded any sequence lacking an unambiguous match to a single V gene segment. An earlier analysis of several hundred of the donors called V segments functional above 56.7% productive rearrangements and segregating when the between-donor standard deviation exceeded 5%. A statistical classification framework was built to diagnose cytomegalovirus status from the catalog of TCR beta chain sequences. In a later analysis, TCR nucleotide sequences were compared against IMGT/GENE-DB human TR gene sequences so that V and J genes could be assigned. The TCRdist pipeline was used in a later analysis to assign CDR3 sequences and most-parsimonious VDJ recombination scenarios. In a later analysis, each TCR beta chain was defined by its CDR3 amino acid sequence together with its V-gene family, and reads without a unique V-gene family were excluded. In a later analysis, around 600 highly shared, low-generation-probability nucleotide sequences were removed to address suspected cross-contamination and a sequencing artifact. For each public chain, a later analysis derived a clonal expansion index from normalized ranks of inferred template counts within each repertoire. In a later analysis, generation probabilities were computed using a VDJ recombination model fitted to out-of-frame rearrangements, and the results were checked against IGoR. Hypergeometric tests were used in a later analysis to score TCR-TCR, TCR-HLA and TCR-CMV co-occurrence, with a repertoire-size bias correction applied to the TCR pairs. In a later analysis, false discovery rates were estimated by permuting HLA or CMV assignments 20 times. In a later analysis, co-occurring TCRs were grouped using DBSCAN, and TCRdist sequence similarity was added for clustering within HLA-allele-positive subsets. Co-occurrence clustering excluded repertoires with fewer than 30,000 or more than 120,000 public chains, plus five with anomalous nucleotide sharing. In its TCRdb copy, this immuneACCESS table keeps in-frame sequences only and misses some clones. Where compared with another copy, unresolved V genes explain less than half of these, and the others have no known cause. V and J calls and clone size follow that table, whereas D and trimming were derived from the DNA. The sample table holds about 130,000 clones, of which about a sixth were seen once. The ten largest clones represent approximately 2.9% of the sample.

CDR1 and CDR2 are drawn from the germline V gene: LGHNA, YNFKEQ. The CDR3 covers 14 residues, taking in both the cysteine and the phenylalanine. The retained sequence is limited to the CDR3, 42 bases, with the frame set at the first base. Germline trimming amounts to 3 bases on V and 0 bases on J, with 2 as the count of junction bases outside the gene matches. The cohort was made up of approximately 700 healthy bone marrow donors. All cohort members were sampled while nominally healthy, although unrecorded immune exposures were likely present. The donor tested CMV seropositive and was one of the 289 seropositive cohort members. Each donor provided a peripheral blood sample, and peripheral blood mononuclear cells were used for TCR beta sequencing. Genomic DNA extraction from the blood cell samples was performed with the Qiagen DNeasy Blood Extraction Kit.

The chain is assembled from TRBV4-2 and TRBJ2-7; a stretch of 7 junction bases matches TRBD1. This TCR was sampled from a female donor in good health and CMV-seropositive. The sample taken for sequencing was PBMCs. CDR3 loop: CASSHAGGSYEQYF. The DNA is TGTGCCAGCAGCCATGCAGGGGGCTCCTACGAGCAGTACTTC.